The clone carrying this TCR beta chain appeared once. Study processing details: Reference gene primer amplification in the assay estimated nucleated cell counts. The assay was immunoSEQ multiplex PCR, and TCRdb's table has in-frame clones only and misses some. V, J and clone size are taken as reported in that table, and D and trimming were inferred from the DNA itself. The repertoire has 9,700 or so clones, about 80% of them found once; the top ten carry approximately 7%. The data were taken from a study of blood T cell repertoires in COVID-19. At the level of the study: The samples span acute and convalescent COVID-19 from the United States, Italy and Spain. The cDNA or gDNA used as material had been derived from T cells, B-cell-depleted T cells, or PBMCs.

Trimming stripped 0 bases from V and 4 bases from J, with 7 bases between. CDR3 length equals 13 residues. Germline CDR1 is SGHRS and CDR2 is YFSETQ. Sequenced sample: peripheral blood. This receptor was identified in a man aged 65 to 85 with active COVID-19. The chain employs TRBV5-1 and TRBJ2-5, with D hard to call. DNA of the CDR3: TGCGCCAGCAGCTTGGGCCCCGGAGAGACCCAGTACTTC. Translated: CASSLGPGETQYF.